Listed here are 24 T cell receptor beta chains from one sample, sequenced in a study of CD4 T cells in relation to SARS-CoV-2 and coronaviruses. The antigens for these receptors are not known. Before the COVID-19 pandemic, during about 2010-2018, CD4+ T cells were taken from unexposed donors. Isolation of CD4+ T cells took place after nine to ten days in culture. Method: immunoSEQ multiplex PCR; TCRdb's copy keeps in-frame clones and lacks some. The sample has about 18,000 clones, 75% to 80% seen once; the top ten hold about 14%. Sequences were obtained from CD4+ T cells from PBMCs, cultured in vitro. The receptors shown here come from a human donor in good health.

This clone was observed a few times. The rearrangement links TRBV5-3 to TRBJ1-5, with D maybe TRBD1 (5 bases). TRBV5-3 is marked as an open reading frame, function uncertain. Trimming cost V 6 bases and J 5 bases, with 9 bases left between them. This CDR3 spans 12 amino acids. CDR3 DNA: TGTGCCAGAATGGGAGGGGATCAGCCCCAGCATTTT. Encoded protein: CARMGGDQPQHF.

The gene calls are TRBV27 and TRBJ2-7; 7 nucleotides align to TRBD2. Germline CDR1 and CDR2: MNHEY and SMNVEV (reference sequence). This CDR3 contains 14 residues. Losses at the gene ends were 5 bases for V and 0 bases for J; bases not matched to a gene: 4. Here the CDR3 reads CASSHGTTSYEQYF. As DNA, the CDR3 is TGTGCCAGCAGTCACGGGACTACCTCCTACGAGCAGTACTTC.

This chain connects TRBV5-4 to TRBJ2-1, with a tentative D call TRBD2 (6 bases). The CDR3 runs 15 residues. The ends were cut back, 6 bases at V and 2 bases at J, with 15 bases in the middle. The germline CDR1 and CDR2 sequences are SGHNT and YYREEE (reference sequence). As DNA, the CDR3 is TGTGCCAGCATCTACGAGGGAGGACCCTACAATGAGCAGTTCTTC. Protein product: CASIYEGGPYNEQFF.

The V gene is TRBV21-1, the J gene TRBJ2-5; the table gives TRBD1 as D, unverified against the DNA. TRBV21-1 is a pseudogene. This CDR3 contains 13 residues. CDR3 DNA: TGTGCCAGCAGAGCCGGGACAGAAGAGACCCAGTACTTC. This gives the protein CASRAGTEETQYF.

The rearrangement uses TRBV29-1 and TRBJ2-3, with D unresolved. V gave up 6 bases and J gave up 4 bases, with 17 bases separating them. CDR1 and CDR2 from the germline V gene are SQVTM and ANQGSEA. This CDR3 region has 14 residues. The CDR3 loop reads CSVGSLLKADTQYF. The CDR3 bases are TGCAGCGTAGGTTCTCTCTTAAAGGCAGATACGCAGTATTTT.

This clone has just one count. The CDR3 DNA reads as TGTGCCAGCAGTTTTGTGGGGTTCATGGACTATGGCTACACCTTC. This translates into CASSFVGFMDYGYTF. The V call is TRBV28, the J call TRBJ1-2; no reliable D call. CDR1 and CDR2 (germline): MDHEN, SYDVKM. The CDR3 is 15 amino acids. V lost 3 bases and J lost 3, with 14 bases in between.

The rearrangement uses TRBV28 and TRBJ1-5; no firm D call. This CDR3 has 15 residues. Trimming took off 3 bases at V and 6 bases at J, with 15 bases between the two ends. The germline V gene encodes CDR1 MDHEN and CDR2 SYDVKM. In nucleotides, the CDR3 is TGTGCCAGCAGTTTTGCGGGGTTAGGTTCTCAGCCCCAGCATTTT. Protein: CASSFAGLGSQPQHF.

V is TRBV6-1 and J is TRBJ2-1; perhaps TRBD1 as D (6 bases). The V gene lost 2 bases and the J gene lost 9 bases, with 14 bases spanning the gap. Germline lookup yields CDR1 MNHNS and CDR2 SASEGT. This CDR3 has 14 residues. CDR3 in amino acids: CASSENQQGFEQFF. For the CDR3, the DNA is TGTGCCAGCAGTGAAAATCAACAGGGATTTGAGCAGTTCTTC.

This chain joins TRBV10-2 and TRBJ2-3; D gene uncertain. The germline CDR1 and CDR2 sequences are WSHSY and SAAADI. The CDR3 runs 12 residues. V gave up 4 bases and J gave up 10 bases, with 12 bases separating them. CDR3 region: CASSAVRVAQYF. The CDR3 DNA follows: TGCGCCAGCAGTGCGGTAAGGGTGGCGCAGTATTTT.

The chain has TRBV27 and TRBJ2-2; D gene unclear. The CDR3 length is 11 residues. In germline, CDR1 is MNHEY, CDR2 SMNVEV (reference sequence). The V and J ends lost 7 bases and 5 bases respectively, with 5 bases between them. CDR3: CASTSTGELFF. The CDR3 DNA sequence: TGTGCCAGCACCTCAACCGGGGAGCTGTTTTTT.

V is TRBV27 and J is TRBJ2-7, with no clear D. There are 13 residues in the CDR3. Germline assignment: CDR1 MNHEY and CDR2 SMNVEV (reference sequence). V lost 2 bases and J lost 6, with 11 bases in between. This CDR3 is CASSLRALGEQYF. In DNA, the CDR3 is TGTGCCAGCAGTTTACGGGCTTTGGGCGAGCAGTACTTC.

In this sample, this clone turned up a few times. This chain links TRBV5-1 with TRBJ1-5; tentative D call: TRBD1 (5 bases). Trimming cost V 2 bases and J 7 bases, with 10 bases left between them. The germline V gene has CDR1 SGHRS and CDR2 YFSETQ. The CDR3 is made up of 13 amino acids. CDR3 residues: CASSFNQGQPQHF. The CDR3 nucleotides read TGCGCCAGCAGCTTCAATCAGGGCCAGCCCCAGCATTTT.

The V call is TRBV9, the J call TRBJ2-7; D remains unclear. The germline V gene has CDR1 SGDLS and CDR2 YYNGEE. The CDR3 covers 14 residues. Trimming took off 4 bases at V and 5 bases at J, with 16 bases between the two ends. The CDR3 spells CASSPRLTSDEQYF. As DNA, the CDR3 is TGTGCCAGCAGCCCACGACTCACAAGCGACGAGCAGTACTTC.

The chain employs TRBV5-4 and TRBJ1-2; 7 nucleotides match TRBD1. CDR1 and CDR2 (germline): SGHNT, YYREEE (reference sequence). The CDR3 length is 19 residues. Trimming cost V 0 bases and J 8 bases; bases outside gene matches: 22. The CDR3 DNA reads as TGTGCCAGCAGCTTGGCTGGCGGGGGATTAGTAGGGGGCGGTGGAGGCTACACCTTC. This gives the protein CASSLAGGGLVGGGGGYTF.

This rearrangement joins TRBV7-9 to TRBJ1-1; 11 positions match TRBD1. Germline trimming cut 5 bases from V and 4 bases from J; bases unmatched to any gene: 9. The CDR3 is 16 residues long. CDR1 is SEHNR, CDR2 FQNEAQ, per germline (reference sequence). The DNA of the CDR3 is TGTGCCAGCAGCCGGACAGGGGGCGGGGGGAGCACTGAAGCTTTCTTT. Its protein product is CASSRTGGGGSTEAFF.

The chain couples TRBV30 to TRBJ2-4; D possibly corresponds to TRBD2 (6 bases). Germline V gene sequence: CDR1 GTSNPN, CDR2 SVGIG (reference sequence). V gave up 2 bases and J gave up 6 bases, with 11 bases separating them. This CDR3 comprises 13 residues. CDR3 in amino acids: CAWSTQGGNIQYF. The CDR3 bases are TGTGCCTGGAGTACCCAGGGAGGAAACATTCAGTACTTC.

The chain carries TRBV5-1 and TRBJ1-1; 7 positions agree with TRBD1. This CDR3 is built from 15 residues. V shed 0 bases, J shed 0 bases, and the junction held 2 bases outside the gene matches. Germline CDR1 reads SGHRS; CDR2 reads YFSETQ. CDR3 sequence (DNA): TGCGCCAGCAGCTTGGCCGGGACAGTGAACACTGAAGCTTTCTTT. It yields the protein CASSLAGTVNTEAFF. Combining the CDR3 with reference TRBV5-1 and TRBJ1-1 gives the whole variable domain KAGVTQTPRYLIKTRGQQVTLSCSPISGHRSVSWYQQTPGQGLQFLFEYFSETQRNKGNFPGRFSGRQFSNSRSEMNVSTLELGDSALYLCASSLAGTVNTEAFFGQGTRLTVV.

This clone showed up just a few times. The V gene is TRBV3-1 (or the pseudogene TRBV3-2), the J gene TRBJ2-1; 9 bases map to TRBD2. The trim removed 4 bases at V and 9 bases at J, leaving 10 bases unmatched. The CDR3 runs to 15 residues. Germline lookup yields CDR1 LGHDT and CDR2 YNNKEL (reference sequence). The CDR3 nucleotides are TGTGCCAGCAGCCCCAAGGGACTAGCTATGAGTGAGCAGTTCTTC. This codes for CASSPKGLAMSEQFF.

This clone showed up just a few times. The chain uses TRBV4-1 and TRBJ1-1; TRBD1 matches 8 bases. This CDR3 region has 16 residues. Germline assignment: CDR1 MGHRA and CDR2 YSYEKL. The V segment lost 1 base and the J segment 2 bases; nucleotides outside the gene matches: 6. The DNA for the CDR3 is TGCGCCAGCAGCCAAGGGTCCGGGACAGGCAACACTGAAGCTTTCTTT. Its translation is CASSQGSGTGNTEAFF.

The CDR3: CASSQRTGNYGYTF. The CDR3 coding sequence is TGTGCCAGCAGTCAGCGGACAGGAAACTATGGCTACACCTTC. The V gene is TRBV6-5, the J gene TRBJ1-2; the match to TRBD1 covers 7 bases. CDR3 length equals 14 residues. Per the germline V gene, CDR1 is MNHEY and CDR2 is SVGAGI. With V trimmed by 5 bases and J by 2 bases, 5 bases remained unmatched.

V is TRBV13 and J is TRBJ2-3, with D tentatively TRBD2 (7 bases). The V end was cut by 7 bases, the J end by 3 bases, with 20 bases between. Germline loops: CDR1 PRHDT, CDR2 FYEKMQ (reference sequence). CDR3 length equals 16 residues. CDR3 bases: TGTGCCAGCAACTCCCGCCCGGGGGGCATGACAGATACGCAGTATTTT. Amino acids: CASNSRPGGMTDTQYF.

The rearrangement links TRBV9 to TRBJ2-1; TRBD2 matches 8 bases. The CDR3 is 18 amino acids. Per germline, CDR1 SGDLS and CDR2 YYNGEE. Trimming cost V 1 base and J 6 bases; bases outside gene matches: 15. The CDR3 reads CASSVNPYGKREFNEQFF. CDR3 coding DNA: TGTGCCAGCAGCGTAAATCCCTATGGAAAGCGGGAGTTCAATGAGCAGTTCTTC.

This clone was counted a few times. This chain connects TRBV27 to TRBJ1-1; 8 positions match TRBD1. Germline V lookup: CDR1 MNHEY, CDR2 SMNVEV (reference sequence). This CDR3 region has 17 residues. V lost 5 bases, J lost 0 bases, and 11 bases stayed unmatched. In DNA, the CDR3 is TGTGCCAGCAGTGAAGGGACAGGTCAAGTCATGAACACTGAAGCTTTCTTT. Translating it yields CASSEGTGQVMNTEAFF.

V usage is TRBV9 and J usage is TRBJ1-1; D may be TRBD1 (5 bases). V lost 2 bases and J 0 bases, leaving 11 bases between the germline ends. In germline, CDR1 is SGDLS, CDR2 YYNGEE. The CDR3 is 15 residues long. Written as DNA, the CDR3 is TGTGCCAGCAGCGTTGGCGGACACCTGAACACTGAAGCTTTCTTT. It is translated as CASSVGGHLNTEAFF.